The 32 T cell receptor beta chains given below trace back to one sample, sequenced in a study of spatial heterogeneity in lung cancer. One entry per CDR3 protein results from TCRdb running MiXCR on the 5' RACE reads. The top ten clones hold about 6.8% of a sample with 60,000 to 90,000 distinct CDR3 sequences, 8% of them seen once. Time point meaning: sample taken at primary tumor resection. This sample comprised PBMCs, obtained at surgery. These receptors were obtained from a male donor with early-stage non-small cell lung cancer.

This clonotype was seen many times. The V call is TRBV25-1, the J call TRBJ2-7; D is uncertain. The CDR3 is 12 residues long. Germline CDR1 and CDR2: MGHDK and SYGVNS. V was cut by 9 bases and J by 3 bases, with 12 bases left in between. The CDR3 nucleotides read TGTGCCAGTTCTACAGAGAACTACGAGCAGTACTTC. Translated, it gives CASSTENYEQYF.

CDR3: CASRRQTGVGRNEQFF. CDR3 coding DNA: TGTGCCAGCAGAAGACAGACGGGAGTGGGTAGGAATGAGCAGTTCTTC. The chain links TRBV27 to TRBJ2-1; a possible D gene is TRBD2 (6 bases). Trimming shortened V by 6 bases and J by 7 bases, and 22 bases separated the two germline ends. Looked up from germline, CDR1 is MNHEY and CDR2 is SMNVEV (reference sequence). The CDR3 covers 16 residues.

This clonotype was detected many times. V is TRBV6-2 or TRBV6-3 and J is TRBJ2-7, with no clear D. Germline assignment: CDR1 MNHEY and CDR2 SVGEGT. Trimming removed 8 bases from V and 4 bases from J, with 9 bases in between. This CDR3 is built from 11 residues. CDR3 amino acids: CASADPYEQYF. The CDR3 DNA sequence: TGTGCCAGCGCAGACCCTTACGAGCAGTACTTC.

This chain joins TRBV18 and TRBJ2-5, with TRBD2 as a possible D gene (5 bases). CDR1 and CDR2 from the germline V gene are KGHSH and LQKENI. There are 13 residues in the CDR3. Trimming stripped 5 bases from V and 2 bases from J, with 9 bases between. CDR3 loop: CASSFSAQETQYF. DNA for the CDR3: TGTGCCAGCTCATTTAGCGCGCAAGAGACCCAGTACTTC.

The sample holds many counts of this clonotype. The J gene is TRBJ2-1, the V gene TRBV29-1, with unresolved D. The CDR3 has 11 residues. Per germline, CDR1 SQVTM and CDR2 ANQGSEA. CDR3 region: CSASQNNEQFF. In nucleotides, the CDR3 is TGCAGTGCTTCGCAGAACAATGAGCAGTTCTTC.

This clonotype came up many times. Here the CDR3 DNA reads TGTGCCACCTCTAGGACAGGGGGCGTCACTGAAGCTTTCTTT. Translated, it gives CATSRTGGVTEAFF. The V call is TRBV24-1, the J call TRBJ1-1; 11 bases are a match to TRBD1. J was trimmed by 4 bases and V by 9 bases; bases with no gene match: 6. CDR3 length: 14 residues. Germline V gives CDR1 KGHDR, CDR2 SFDVKD.

The rearrangement links TRBV6-5 to TRBJ1-2, with 9 bases fitting TRBD1. Germline CDR1 reads MNHEY; CDR2 reads SVGAGI. V lost 4 bases, J lost 4 bases, and 10 bases stayed unmatched. The CDR3 totals 16 residues. The CDR3: CASSSPTGTGTYGYTF. CDR3 sequence (DNA): TGTGCCAGCAGTTCCCCGACCGGGACAGGGACCTATGGCTACACCTTC.

The chain has TRBV18 and TRBJ1-1; D ambiguous. This CDR3 has 15 amino acids. V gave up 0 bases and J gave up 7 bases, with 15 bases separating them. Germline V gives CDR1 KGHSH, CDR2 LQKENI. The CDR3 bases are TGTGCCAGCTCACCACCGGTGACGTACCAGTTTGAAGCTTTCTTT. Translating gives CASSPPVTYQFEAFF.

This clonotype was counted at least ten times. The V and J genes are TRBV20-1 and TRBJ2-1, with TRBD2 matching over 9 bases. The V and J ends lost 3 bases and 0 bases, in that order; junction bases with no gene match: 15. The CDR3 sequence is 19 residues long. Germline assignment: CDR1 DFQATT and CDR2 SNEGSKA (reference sequence). CDR3 bases: TGCAGTGCTAGTATTATAGCGGGAGTTTCCTCTAGCTCCTACAATGAGCAGTTCTTC. Its protein is CSASIIAGVSSSSYNEQFF.

V is TRBV9 and J is TRBJ2-7; tentatively, D is TRBD1 (6 bases). Trimming shortened V by 2 bases and J by 7 bases, and 13 bases separated the two germline ends. CDR3 size: 13 residues. The germline V gene has CDR1 SGDLS and CDR2 YYNGEE. CDR3 DNA sequence: TGTGCCAGCAGCGTTGAGCAGGGGAGTGAGCAGTACTTC. This sequence encodes CASSVEQGSEQYF.

The V and J genes are TRBV6-1 and TRBJ1-2; D not certain. CDR3 length equals 15 residues. CDR1 and CDR2 (germline): MNHNS, SASEGT. Trimming left V 3 bases short and J 0 bases short, with 11 bases between. CDR3 protein: CASSDVNRANYGYTF. The CDR3 bases are TGTGCCAGCAGTGACGTGAACCGTGCTAACTATGGCTACACCTTC.

This chain links TRBV12-5 with TRBJ1-1; D is unresolved. Trimming cost V 3 bases and J 6 bases, with 8 bases left between them. Germline V gene data show CDR1 as LGHNT and CDR2 as FRNRAP. The CDR3 consists of 12 residues. The CDR3 is CASGLNWSEAFF. Here the CDR3 DNA reads TGTGCTAGTGGTTTAAATTGGTCTGAAGCTTTCTTT. Variable domain in full (rest from reference TRBV12-5 and TRBJ1-1): DARVTQTPRHKVTEMGQEVTMRCQPILGHNTVFWYRQTMMQGLELLAYFRNRAPLDDSGMPKDRFSAEMPDATLATLKIQPSEPRDSAVYFCASGLNWSEAFFGQGTRLTVV.

This clonotype was observed a few times. V and J are TRBV4-2 and TRBJ2-7; TRBD2 might be the D (6 bases). V lost 4 bases and J 1 base, leaving 17 bases between the germline ends. Germline loops: CDR1 LGHNA, CDR2 YNFKEQ. There are 16 residues in the CDR3. The CDR3 here is CASSRLGGFSSYEQYF. DNA of the CDR3: TGTGCCAGCAGCCGACTCGGAGGGTTTTCGTCCTACGAGCAGTACTTC.

This clonotype has ten or more counts. The gene calls are TRBV20-1 and TRBJ2-1, with 7 positions matching TRBD2. The CDR3 contains 13 residues. Germline CDR1 is DFQATT and CDR2 is SNEGSKA (reference sequence). V trimming: 3 bases; J trimming: 4 bases; junction bases outside the gene matches: 3. The DNA of the CDR3 is TGCAGTGCTAGCGGGACTATATACAATGAGCAGTTCTTC. Its translation is CSASGTIYNEQFF.

This clonotype has a handful of counts. The chain combines TRBV4-3 with TRBJ1-2; D is undetermined. The germline V gene encodes CDR1 LGHNA and CDR2 YSLEER. Between the trimmed V and J ends, which lost 0 bases and 2 bases, there was a span of 10 bases. This CDR3 comprises 15 residues. The CDR3 coding sequence is TGCGCCAGCAGCCAAGAAACCGGGCAGAACTATGGCTACACCTTC. Amino acid sequence: CASSQETGQNYGYTF.

The chain employs TRBV2 and TRBJ1-4; no definite D call. The V gene lost 7 bases and the J gene lost 7 bases, with 13 bases spanning the gap. The germline gives CDR1 SNHLY, CDR2 FYNNEI. The CDR3 has 13 amino acids. The CDR3 sequence is CASNVLGGEKLFF. CDR3 bases: TGTGCCAGCAATGTCCTCGGCGGTGAAAAACTGTTTTTT.

The chain joins TRBV18 to TRBJ1-1; D perhaps matches TRBD1 (6 bases). Germline V gives CDR1 KGHSH, CDR2 LQKENI. V was pared by 3 bases and J by 6 bases, with 11 bases between. There are 13 residues in the CDR3. The DNA of the CDR3 is TGTGCCAGCTCACCGGGGAGGGGGTCTGAAGCTTTCTTT. It encodes CASSPGRGSEAFF.

This clonotype was observed at least ten times. The chain carries TRBV9 and TRBJ2-7; 13 bases line up with TRBD2. In germline, CDR1 is SGDLS, CDR2 YYNGEE. After removal of 3 bases from V and 5 bases from J, the junction contained 2 bases not matched to a gene. This CDR3 has 14 residues. Here the CDR3 reads CASSAGLAGDEQYF. The CDR3 nucleotides read TGTGCCAGCAGCGCCGGACTAGCGGGAGACGAGCAGTACTTC.

This clonotype showed up just a few times. Here the CDR3 DNA reads TGTGCCAGCAGCTTAGGTATTGGGCCTAGCAATCAGCCCCAGCATTTT. Translating gives CASSLGIGPSNQPQHF. The chain links TRBV5-6 to TRBJ1-5; D not resolved. The CDR3 covers 16 residues. CDR1 and CDR2 (germline): SGHDT, YYEEEE. V dropped 2 bases and J dropped 0 bases, with 12 bases sitting between them.

This clonotype was seen more than once but under ten times. The chain links TRBV5-4 to TRBJ2-2, with TRBD1 matching over 11 bases. CDR3 length: 17 amino acids. The germline gives CDR1 SGHNT, CDR2 YYREEE (reference sequence). V lost 5 bases to trimming and J lost 4 bases; unmatched junction nucleotides: 10. The CDR3 nucleotides read TGTGCCAGCAGGTGGAAGGGACAGGGGGAGCTCACCGGGGAGCTGTTTTTT. Protein: CASRWKGQGELTGELFF.

This clonotype was seen many times. V gene TRBV19 combines with J gene TRBJ2-6; possibly TRBD2 for D (5 bases). Germline assignment: CDR1 LNHDA and CDR2 SQIVND (reference sequence). V dropped 5 bases and J dropped 0 bases, with 5 bases sitting between them. This CDR3 contains 14 residues. CDR3 loop: CASSEGSGANVLTF. DNA of the CDR3: TGTGCCAGTAGTGAGGGCTCTGGGGCCAACGTCCTGACTTTC.

This chain joins TRBV19 and TRBJ1-1, with 9 bases lining up with TRBD1. The CDR3 runs to 15 residues. Germline V gives CDR1 LNHDA, CDR2 SQIVND (reference sequence). V dropped 4 bases and J dropped 1; count of bases not matched to a gene: 4. The CDR3: CASSRTGAQNTEAFF. The CDR3, as DNA: TGTGCCAGTAGTAGGACAGGGGCCCAGAACACTGAAGCTTTCTTT.

This clonotype was observed a single time. Being one base from a much bigger clone, this may be a read error. DNA for the CDR3: TGTGCCAGCAGCTCCCGAGAGAGGAGTACCTACAAAGAGCAGTTCTTC. Its protein product is CASSSRERSTYKEQFF. The V and J genes are TRBV7-9 and TRBJ2-1; D is uncertain. Germline lookup yields CDR1 SEHNR and CDR2 FQNEAQ (reference sequence). This CDR3 contains 16 residues.

The rearrangement uses TRBV7-2 and TRBJ2-1, with D perhaps matching TRBD2 (5 bases). Germline CDR1 and CDR2: SGHTA and FQGNSA. V lost 5 bases and J 2 bases, leaving 10 bases between the germline ends. This CDR3 has 14 residues. This chain's CDR3 is CASSRSGAYNEQFF. The CDR3, as DNA: TGTGCCAGCAGCCGGAGCGGAGCCTACAATGAGCAGTTCTTC.

The chain combines TRBV5-1 with TRBJ1-4; no reliable D call. The germline gives CDR1 SGHRS, CDR2 YFSETQ. Trimming pared 1 base from V and 4 bases from J, leaving 8 bases between. This CDR3 comprises 14 residues. The CDR3 is CASSLPGSNEKLFF. Here the CDR3 DNA reads TGCGCCAGCAGCTTGCCGGGCAGTAATGAAAAACTGTTTTTT.

In this sample, this clonotype turned up many times. V gene TRBV11-2 combines with J gene TRBJ1-1; D remains ambiguous. Germline V CDR1 and CDR2: SGHAT, FQNNGV. The V end was cut by 4 bases, the J end by 3 bases, with 3 bases between. The CDR3 length is 11 residues. CDR3 nucleotides: TGTGCCAGCAGCTCCCACACTGAAGCTTTCTTT. Encoded protein: CASSSHTEAFF.

This chain links TRBV7-8 with TRBJ2-1; D possibly uses TRBD1 or TRBD2 (5 bases each). Germline V CDR1 and CDR2: SGHVS, FQNEAQ. The CDR3 consists of 14 residues. The ends were cut back, 5 bases at V and 8 bases at J, with 16 bases in the middle. CDR3 DNA: TGTGCCAGCAGCCCCGTCGAGGGGATTTATGAGCAGTTCTTC. Its protein is CASSPVEGIYEQFF.

This clonotype was recorded many times. CDR3 protein: CSALDRGTGANVLTF. In DNA, the CDR3 is TGCAGTGCTCTGGACAGGGGAACTGGGGCCAACGTCCTGACTTTC. The chain is built from TRBV20-1 and TRBJ2-6, with 9 bases fitting TRBD1. V shed 5 bases, J shed 2 bases, and the junction held 4 bases outside the gene matches. The length of the CDR3 is 15 residues. CDR1 and CDR2 from the germline V gene are DFQATT and SNEGSKA (reference sequence).

There are a few counts of this clonotype. The chain is built from TRBV7-9 and TRBJ1-5; D gene unclear. The CDR3 totals 14 residues. Germline CDR1 reads SEHNR; CDR2 reads FQNEAQ (reference sequence). V lost 2 bases and J 6 bases, leaving 11 bases between the germline ends. The CDR3 spells CASSLREIPQPQHF. CDR3 bases: TGTGCCAGCAGCTTAAGAGAAATTCCTCAGCCCCAGCATTTT.

This chain links TRBV18 with TRBJ2-7; no definite D call. From germline, CDR1 is KGHSH and CDR2 LQKENI. The CDR3 runs 14 residues. Trimming removed 2 bases from V and 7 bases from J, with 15 bases in between. The CDR3 reads CASSPFSSDQEQYF. The CDR3 region has the DNA TGTGCCAGCTCACCATTTTCCAGCGACCAAGAGCAGTACTTC.

This clonotype was counted a single time. A much more abundant neighbour one base away suggests this may be a read error. The chain combines TRBV6-5 with TRBJ1-2; 7 bases line up with TRBD1. This CDR3 has 13 amino acids. CDR1 is MNHEY, CDR2 SVGAGI, per germline. V dropped 2 bases and J dropped 5; count of bases not matched to a gene: 2. CDR3 DNA sequence: TGTGCCAGCAGTTACACAGGGGAATATGGCTACACCTTC. Translation gives CASSYTGEYGYTF.

This clonotype was seen a handful of times. The chain joins TRBV30 to TRBJ1-2; 7 bases match TRBD1. Germline CDR1 reads GTSNPN; CDR2 reads SVGIG (reference sequence). J lost 1 base, V lost 1 base, and 6 bases had no gene match. The CDR3 covers 15 residues. The CDR3 DNA reads as TGTGCCTGGAGTGACGGGGACAGTTTTAACTATGGCTACACCTTC. It translates to CAWSDGDSFNYGYTF.